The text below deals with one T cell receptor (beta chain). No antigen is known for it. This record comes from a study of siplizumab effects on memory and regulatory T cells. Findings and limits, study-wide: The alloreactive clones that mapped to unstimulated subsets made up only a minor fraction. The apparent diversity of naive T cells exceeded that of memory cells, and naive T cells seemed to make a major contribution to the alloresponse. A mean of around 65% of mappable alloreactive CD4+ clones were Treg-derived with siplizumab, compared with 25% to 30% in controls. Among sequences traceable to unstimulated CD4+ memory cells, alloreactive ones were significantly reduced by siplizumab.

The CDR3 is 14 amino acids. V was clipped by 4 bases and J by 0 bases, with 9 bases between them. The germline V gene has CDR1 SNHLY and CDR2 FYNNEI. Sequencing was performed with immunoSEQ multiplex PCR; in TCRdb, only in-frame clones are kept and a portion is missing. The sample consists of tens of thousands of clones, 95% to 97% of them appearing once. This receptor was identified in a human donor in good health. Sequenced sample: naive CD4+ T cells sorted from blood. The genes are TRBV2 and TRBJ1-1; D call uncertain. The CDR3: CASSVELLNTEAFF. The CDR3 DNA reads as TGTGCCAGCAGTGTAGAGTTGCTGAACACTGAAGCTTTCTTT.